A few counts support the clone carrying this T cell receptor (beta chain). What it recognizes is unknown. The source of the sample is a study of early T cells in non-severe SARS-CoV-2 infection. The wider study: Chains were unpaired, as sequencing was done on bulk RNA from unsorted whole blood.

Study observations and caveats: Sequences matched to VDJdb favored anti-spike CD8 responses, while private and CD4 specificities were missed.

As part of library construction, unique molecular identifiers were attached to individual cDNA molecules. TCRdb reanalysed the 5' RACE reads using MiXCR and keeps one entry per CDR3 protein. The table records about 26,000 distinct CDR3 sequences, roughly 4.4% of them present only once. The TCR was taken from an adult who was a healthcare worker with PCR-confirmed SARS-CoV-2 infection or an uninfected control (not recorded which). Sequences were obtained from whole blood.

Here the CDR3 reads CASSLVSGSREKLFF. The CDR3 coding sequence is TGTGCCAGCAGCTTAGTTTCGGGCTCCCGAGAAAAACTGTTTTTT. The V call is TRBV7-2, the J call TRBJ1-4; D not resolved. V lost 1 base to trimming and J lost 8 bases, with 14 bases between them. Germline assignment: CDR1 SGHTA and CDR2 FQGNSA. There are 15 residues in the CDR3.